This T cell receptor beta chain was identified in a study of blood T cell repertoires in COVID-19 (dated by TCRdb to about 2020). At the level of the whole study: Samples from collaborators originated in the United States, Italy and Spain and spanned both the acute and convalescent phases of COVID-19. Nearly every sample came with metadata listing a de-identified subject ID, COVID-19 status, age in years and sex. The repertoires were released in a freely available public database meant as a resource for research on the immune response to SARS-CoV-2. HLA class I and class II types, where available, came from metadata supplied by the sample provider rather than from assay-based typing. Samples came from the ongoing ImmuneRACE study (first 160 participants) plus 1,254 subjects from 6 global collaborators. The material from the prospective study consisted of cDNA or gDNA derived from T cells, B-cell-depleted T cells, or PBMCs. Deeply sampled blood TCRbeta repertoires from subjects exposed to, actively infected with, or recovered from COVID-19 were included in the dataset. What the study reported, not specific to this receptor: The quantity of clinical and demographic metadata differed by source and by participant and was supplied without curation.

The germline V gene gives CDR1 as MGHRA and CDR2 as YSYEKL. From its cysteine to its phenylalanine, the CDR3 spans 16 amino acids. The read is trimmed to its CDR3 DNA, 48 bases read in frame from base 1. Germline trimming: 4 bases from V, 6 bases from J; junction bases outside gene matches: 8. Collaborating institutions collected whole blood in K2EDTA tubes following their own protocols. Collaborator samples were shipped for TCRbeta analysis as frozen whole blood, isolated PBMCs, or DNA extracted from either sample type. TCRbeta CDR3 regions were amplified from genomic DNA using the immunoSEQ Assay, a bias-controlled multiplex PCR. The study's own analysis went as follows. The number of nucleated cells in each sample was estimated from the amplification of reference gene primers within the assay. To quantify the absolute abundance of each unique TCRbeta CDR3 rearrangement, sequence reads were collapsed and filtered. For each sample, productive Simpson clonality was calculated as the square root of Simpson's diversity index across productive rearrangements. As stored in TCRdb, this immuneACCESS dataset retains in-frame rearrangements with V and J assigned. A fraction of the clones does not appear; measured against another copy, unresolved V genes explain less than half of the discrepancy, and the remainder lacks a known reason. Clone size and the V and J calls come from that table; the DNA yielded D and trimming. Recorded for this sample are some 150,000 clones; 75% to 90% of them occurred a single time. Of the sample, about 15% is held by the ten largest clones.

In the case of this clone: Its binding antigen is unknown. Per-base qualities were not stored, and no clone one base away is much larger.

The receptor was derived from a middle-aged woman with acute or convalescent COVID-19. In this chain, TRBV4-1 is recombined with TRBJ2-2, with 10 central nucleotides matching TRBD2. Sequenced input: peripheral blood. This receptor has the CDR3 CASSPSGGAFPGELFF. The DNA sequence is TGCGCCAGCAGCCCAAGCGGGGGGGCATTCCCCGGGGAGCTGTTTTTT.